The 24 T cell receptor beta chains below come from one sample, sequenced in a study of T cells after posttransplantation cyclophosphamide. Profiling relied on immunoSEQ multiplex PCR, and the TCRdb table lists in-frame clones only, not all of them. Of about 9,800 clones listed, 89% are singletons. Control samples came 1 year after myeloablative marrow transplants with methotrexate plus calcineurin inhibitor. Sequenced here: PBMCs, sampled about 430 days after allogeneic stem cell transplant with calcineurin inhibitor and methotrexate. The source is a male patient aged 50 to 59 who received an allogeneic stem cell transplant from an unrelated donor, was CMV-positive, and had chronic GVHD only. A subset of T cells may come from the graft donor.

The CDR3 loop is CASSSEAGGAFF. The DNA of the CDR3 is TGTGCCAGCAGTTCCGAGGCGGGGGGAGCTTTCTTT. V usage is TRBV6-6 and J usage is TRBJ1-1; a weak D match, TRBD1 (5 bases). CDR3 length: 12 amino acids. Looked up from germline, CDR1 is MNHNY and CDR2 is SVGAGI (reference sequence). Trimming removed 4 bases from V and 10 bases from J, with 13 bases in between.

This chain uses TRBV7-7 with TRBJ1-4; D unresolved. V was cut by 1 base and J by 5 bases, with 5 bases left in between. Germline V CDR1 and CDR2: SSHAT, FNYEAQ (reference sequence). This CDR3 is 13 amino acids long. The DNA for the CDR3 is TGTGCCAGCAGCTTAGGACAAAATGAAAAACTGTTTTTT. Its protein product is CASSLGQNEKLFF.

The chain has TRBV9 and TRBJ2-2; unclear D gene. In germline, CDR1 is SGDLS, CDR2 YYNGEE. V was cut by 3 bases and J by 1 base, with 4 bases left in between. The CDR3 is 13 residues long. The CDR3 protein is CASSARNTGELFF. DNA for the CDR3: TGTGCCAGCAGCGCCCGGAACACCGGGGAGCTGTTTTTT.

The chain employs TRBV5-6 and TRBJ2-3, with D maybe TRBD2 (7 bases). Trimming stripped 5 bases from V and 9 bases from J, with 19 bases between. The CDR3 covers 14 residues. The germline V gene encodes CDR1 SGHDT and CDR2 YYEEEE. CDR3 nucleotide sequence: TGTGCCAGCAGGGGGGGGCTCGGTGGCGACACGCAGTATTTT. This codes for CASRGGLGGDTQYF.

The CDR3 region is CASSLGGRAPEQYF. The CDR3 region has the DNA TGTGCCAGCAGCTTGGGCGGGAGGGCCCCCGAGCAGTACTTC. V is TRBV11-2 and J is TRBJ2-7, with 9 bases lining up with TRBD2. From germline, CDR1 is SGHAT and CDR2 FQNNGV. Trimming removed 3 bases from V and 6 bases from J; junction bases left unmatched: 6. The CDR3 consists of 14 residues.

The chain couples TRBV19 to TRBJ2-2, with 7 bases matching TRBD1. V lost 3 bases and J lost 5; bases outside the gene matches: 9. In germline, CDR1 is LNHDA, CDR2 SQIVND (reference sequence). The CDR3 spans 16 residues. The CDR3 protein is CASSIPRGLGTGELFF. CDR3 nucleotides: TGTGCCAGTAGTATCCCGAGGGGGCTGGGTACCGGGGAGCTGTTTTTT. The full variable domain, in which reference TRBV19 and TRBJ2-2 provide the parts outside the CDR3, is DGGITQSPKYLFRKEGQNVTLSCEQNLNHDAMYWYRQDPGQGLRLIYYSQIVNDFQKGDIAEGYSVSREKKESFPLTVTSAQKNPTAFYLCASSIPRGLGTGELFFGEGSRLTVL.

The chain is built from TRBV4-1 and TRBJ2-3, with 8 nucleotides matching TRBD1. This CDR3 has 19 amino acids. V trimming: 1 base; J trimming: 0 bases; junction bases outside the gene matches: 12. Germline CDR1 MGHRA, CDR2 YSYEKL. The CDR3 nucleotides are TGCGCCAGCAGCCAAGCACGAAACAGGGGGACTTTCAGCACAGATACGCAGTATTTT. It is translated as CASSQARNRGTFSTDTQYF.

The chain couples TRBV10-3 to TRBJ2-5, with D possibly matching TRBD1 (6 bases). The CDR3 spans 14 residues. The V gene lost 5 bases and the J gene lost 3 bases, with 13 bases spanning the gap. Germline V lookup: CDR1 ENHRY, CDR2 SYGVKD. The CDR3 coding sequence is TGTGCCATCAGTCCCGGGACACTGGAAGAGACCCAGTACTTC. This translates into CAISPGTLEETQYF.

The chain is built from TRBV10-3 and TRBJ2-5, with TRBD2 identical over 10 bases. The CDR3 consists of 18 residues. V gave up 2 bases and J gave up 4 bases; unmatched junction bases: 13. Germline V gives CDR1 ENHRY, CDR2 SYGVKD. CDR3 bases: TGTGCCATCAGTGAGCCACAAGGACTAGCGGTTGGGTCAGAGACCCAGTACTTC. Translated, it gives CAISEPQGLAVGSETQYF.

The chain joins TRBV7-2 to TRBJ2-7, with TRBD1 matching over 8 bases. The trim removed 6 bases at V and 6 bases at J, leaving 4 bases unmatched. This CDR3 is 12 amino acids long. Per the germline V gene, CDR1 is SGHTA and CDR2 is FQGNSA. In DNA, the CDR3 is TGTGCCAGCAGTCGACAGGGGTTCGAGCAGTACTTC. This translates into CASSRQGFEQYF.

The V call is TRBV7-2, the J call TRBJ2-7, with 9 bases that match TRBD2. V dropped 0 bases and J dropped 7; count of bases not matched to a gene: 10. Looked up from germline, CDR1 is SGHTA and CDR2 is FQGNSA. The CDR3 runs 16 residues. The CDR3 coding sequence is TGTGCCAGCAGCTTAGCACGGACTAGCGCGAGGCGGGAGCAGTACTTC. Translated: CASSLARTSARREQYF.

V gene TRBV4-1 combines with J gene TRBJ1-6, with TRBD1 matching 9 bases. The CDR3 totals 15 residues. Germline CDR1 reads MGHRA; CDR2 reads YSYEKL. J gave up 7 bases and V 2 bases, and 3 bases lay outside the gene matches. The CDR3 sequence is CASSQPGTGNSPLHF. For the CDR3, the DNA is TGCGCCAGCAGCCAACCCGGGACAGGGAATTCACCCCTCCACTTT.

The genes are TRBV6-1 and TRBJ1-1; D is possibly TRBD1 (5 bases). Germline V CDR1 and CDR2: MNHNS, SASEGT. The V gene lost 7 bases and the J gene lost 0 bases, with 12 bases spanning the gap. The CDR3 runs 14 residues. CDR3 nucleotide sequence: TGTGCCAGCACAGGGAACTACCTGAACACTGAAGCTTTCTTT. Its translation: CASTGNYLNTEAFF.

The chain recombines TRBV7-6 with TRBJ2-3; TRBD2 matches at 13 bases. Germline V gene lookup returns CDR1 SGHVS and CDR2 FNYEAQ. CDR3 length equals 19 residues. The V gene end was trimmed by 4 bases and the J gene end by 0 bases; junction bases not matched to a gene: 10. CDR3 region: CASSSSGTSGADSTDTQYF. As DNA, the CDR3 is TGTGCCAGCAGCTCATCCGGGACTAGCGGGGCCGATAGCACAGATACGCAGTATTTT.

This chain joins TRBV27 and TRBJ2-4; D gene uncertain. Germline V gene sequence: CDR1 MNHEY, CDR2 SMNVEV (reference sequence). CDR3 length equals 16 residues. Trimming removed 4 bases from V and 0 bases from J, with 13 bases in between. In nucleotides, the CDR3 is TGTGCCAGCAGTTCGTCAGCGTTGGAAGCCAAAAACATTCAGTACTTC. Amino acid sequence: CASSSSALEAKNIQYF.

The rearrangement links TRBV9 to TRBJ2-1; 10 bases map to TRBD2. V lost 1 base, J lost 8 bases, and 9 bases stayed unmatched. This CDR3 is 16 amino acids long. Germline V gene data show CDR1 as SGDLS and CDR2 as YYNGEE. The CDR3 coding sequence is TGTGCCAGCAGCGTATTCTCTCTAGCGGGAGCTGATGAGCAGTTCTTC. Translation gives CASSVFSLAGADEQFF.

The rearrangement joins TRBV19 to TRBJ2-1, with 11 positions matching TRBD2. Germline CDR1 and CDR2: LNHDA and SQIVND (reference sequence). V trimming: 4 bases; J trimming: 9 bases; junction bases outside the gene matches: 8. The CDR3 loop spans 15 amino acids. The CDR3 loop reads CASSRTSTSGGEQFF. In DNA, the CDR3 is TGTGCCAGTAGTAGGACCTCTACTAGCGGGGGTGAGCAGTTCTTC. Looking up the rest from reference TRBV19 and TRBJ2-1 gives the full variable domain: DGGITQSPKYLFRKEGQNVTLSCEQNLNHDAMYWYRQDPGQGLRLIYYSQIVNDFQKGDIAEGYSVSREKKESFPLTVTSAQKNPTAFYLCASSRTSTSGGEQFFGPGTRLTVL.

The chain carries TRBV27 and TRBJ2-7; D remains unclear. The germline V and J ends were trimmed by 8 bases and 0 bases, with 8 bases remaining between them. The CDR3 is 12 residues long. Germline V lookup: CDR1 MNHEY, CDR2 SMNVEV (reference sequence). This CDR3 reads CASYSSSYEQYF. CDR3 coding DNA: TGTGCCAGCTACTCTAGCTCCTACGAGCAGTACTTC.

CDR3 amino acids: CASSAINRENGYTF. In DNA form, the CDR3 reads TGTGCCAGCAGCGCCATAAACAGGGAAAATGGCTACACCTTC. The genes are TRBV11-3 and TRBJ1-2; D perhaps matches TRBD1 (6 bases). The CDR3 totals 14 residues. V was trimmed by 5 bases and J by 6 bases, leaving 16 bases between them. Per the germline V gene, CDR1 is SGHNT and CDR2 is YENEEA.

V usage is TRBV7-9 and J usage is TRBJ2-5; possibly TRBD2 for D (6 bases). The CDR3 is 15 amino acids. The germline V gene encodes CDR1 SEHNR and CDR2 FQNEAQ (reference sequence). Trimming removed 2 bases from V and 4 bases from J, with 14 bases in between. CDR3 in DNA: TGTGCCAGCAGCTTATACGGTGGGCGGGGAGAGACCCAGTACTTC. The encoded protein is CASSLYGGRGETQYF.

This chain joins TRBV7-2 and TRBJ1-2, with D unclear. CDR3 length: 13 residues. Germline values: CDR1 SGHTA, CDR2 FQGNSA. V lost 4 bases and J 3 bases, leaving 9 bases between the germline ends. CDR3: CASSSSGYYGYTF. Here the CDR3 DNA reads TGTGCCAGCAGCTCTTCAGGCTACTATGGCTACACCTTC.

This rearrangement joins TRBV27 to TRBJ2-3; TRBD2 matches at 11 bases. The CDR3 is 13 amino acids. Looked up from germline, CDR1 is MNHEY and CDR2 is SMNVEV (reference sequence). The CDR3: CSSTSGSTDTQYF. DNA for the CDR3: TGTTCCTCAACTAGCGGGAGTACAGATACGCAGTATTTT.

The chain carries TRBV29-1 and TRBJ2-3, with a tentative D call TRBD2 (5 bases). CDR1 is SQVTM and CDR2 is ANQGSEA in the germline V gene. The V end lost 3 bases, the J end lost 7 bases, and 14 bases lay between the germline ends. The CDR3 runs 13 residues. CDR3: CSVEMQRRNTQYF. The CDR3 region has the DNA TGCAGCGTTGAGATGCAGAGGAGGAATACGCAGTATTTT.

The chain combines TRBV19 with TRBJ2-7; 10 bases map to TRBD2. This CDR3 is built from 15 residues. Germline V gives CDR1 LNHDA, CDR2 SQIVND (reference sequence). J gave up 0 bases and V 3 bases, and 2 bases lay outside the gene matches. CDR3 nucleotides: TGTGCCAGTAGTATCTCTAGCGGGGGCTCCTACGAGCAGTACTTC. As protein: CASSISSGGSYEQYF.